A selection of T cell receptor beta chains follows, all from one sample in a study of Graves' ophthalmopathy and Graves' hyperthyroidism. TCRdb used MiXCR to reprocess the multiplex PCR reads, holding one entry per CDR3 protein. The repertoire includes 300,000 to 400,000 distinct CDR3 sequences, around a sixth of them detected once, and approximately 13% sits in the top ten. Sequencing was carried out using peripheral blood. Receptors were obtained from an adult man with Graves' ophthalmopathy. The CDR3 runs from the conserved cysteine through the conserved F or W. The D gene is left open where the match is weak. Expanded clones get a size class; other rows say once, few or many, or leave the size out.

d_call	clone_size	v_call	j_call	cdr3_nt	cdr3_aa
NA	many	TRBV5-8	TRBJ1-1	TGTGCCAGCAGCCACCCCCAGGTTAAAGCTTTCTTT	CASSHPQVKAFF
TRBD1	many	TRBV13	TRBJ1-5	TGTGCCAGCAGACGGACAGGGTCCGGGCAGCCCCAGCATTTT	CASRRTGSGQPQHF
NA	many	TRBV7-8	TRBJ2-5	TGTGCCAGCAGCTCCCCTTTAGAGGTTGGGGAGACCCAGTACTTC	CASSSPLEVGETQYF
NA	many	TRBV6-2/TRBV6-3	TRBJ2-5	TGTGCCAGCGGAATCCGGAGTACCATGGAGACCCAGTACTTC	CASGIRSTMETQYF
TRBD1	many	TRBV6-5	TRBJ2-5	TGTGCCAGCAGTAGGGACAGGGGCCAAGAGACCCAGTACTTC	CASSRDRGQETQYF
NA	NA	TRBV27	TRBJ2-5	TGTGCCAGCAGTTTAAATGCGGTGGAGACCCAGTACTTC	CASSLNAVETQYF
NA	NA	TRBV27	TRBJ1-2	TGTGCCAACAGTTCTCGGGGGGCTGGCGGCTACACCTTC	CANSSRGAGGYTF
NA	many	TRBV20-1	TRBJ2-5	TGCAGTGCACCTGACCCGCGGGGCCAAGAGACCCAGTACTTC	CSAPDPRGQETQYF
NA	NA	TRBV6-2/TRBV6-3	TRBJ1-1	TGTGCCAGCAGTTACTCGGGGGGTCCCGGAGAAGCTTTCTTT	CASSYSGGPGEAFF
TRBD1	many	TRBV7-2	TRBJ1-2	TGTGCCAGCAGCCCCACAGGGGTCGATGGCTACACCTTC	CASSPTGVDGYTF
NA	NA	TRBV6-2/TRBV6-3	TRBJ1-6	TGTGCCAGCAGCCGCCGGGACAAGGGAAATTCACCCCTCCACTTT	CASSRRDKGNSPLHF
TRBD2	NA	TRBV7-3	TRBJ2-7	TGTGCCAGCAGCTTAACGGGGGGGACCGACTACGAGCAGTACTTC	CASSLTGGTDYEQYF
TRBD1	many	TRBV19	TRBJ1-6	TGTGCCAGTACCCACGGGACAGGGGTTGTTAATTCACCCCTCCACTTT	CASTHGTGVVNSPLHF
NA	many	TRBV6-1	TRBJ1-2	TGTGCCAGCAGTGAAGCGTCGGGGGGCTATGGCTACACCTTC	CASSEASGGYGYTF
NA	NA	TRBV28	TRBJ1-2	TGTGCCAGCAGTGGCAGGGGCTATGGCTACACCTTC	CASSGRGYGYTF
NA	NA	TRBV7-2	TRBJ1-5	TGTGCCAGCAGCGTCGGGACGGTTAGCAATCAGCCCCAGCATTTT	CASSVGTVSNQPQHF
TRBD1	many	TRBV30	TRBJ2-5	TGTGCCTGGAGTCCTGGGACAGGGAGGTATTTCCAAGAGACCCAGTACTTC	CAWSPGTGRYFQETQYF